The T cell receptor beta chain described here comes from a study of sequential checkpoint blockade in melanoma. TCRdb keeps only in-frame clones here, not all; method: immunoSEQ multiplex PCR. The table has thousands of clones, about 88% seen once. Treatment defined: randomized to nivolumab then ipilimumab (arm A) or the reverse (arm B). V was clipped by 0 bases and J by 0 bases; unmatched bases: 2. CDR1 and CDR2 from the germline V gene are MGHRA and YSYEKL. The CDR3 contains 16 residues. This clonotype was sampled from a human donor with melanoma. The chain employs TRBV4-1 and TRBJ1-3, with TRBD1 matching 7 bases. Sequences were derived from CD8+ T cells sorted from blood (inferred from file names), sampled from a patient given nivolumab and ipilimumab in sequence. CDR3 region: CASSQDQGGSGNTIYF. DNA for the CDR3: TGCGCCAGCAGCCAAGATCAGGGGGGCTCTGGAAACACCATATATTTT.